This T cell receptor beta chain was documented in a study of T cell responses to AZD1222 COVID-19 vaccine. Findings of the study overall: Baseline seropositivity characterized only a handful of AZD1222 recipients.

Sequencing used immunoSEQ multiplex PCR; TCRdb keeps in-frame clones, though not all of them. The sample records around 140,000 clones, 85% to 90% being singletons. About this clone itself: The antigen is undetermined.

The CDR3 is made up of 14 amino acids. Germline CDR1 reads WNHNN; CDR2 reads SYGVQD (reference sequence). V was cut by 10 bases and J by 4 bases, with 14 bases left in between. The sequences come from peripheral blood, collected on day 0 of AZD1222 vaccination. The receptor's source is an adult in good health. The gene calls are TRBV10-1 and TRBJ1-6; possibly TRBD1 for D (5 bases). For the CDR3, the DNA is TGCGCCAACTTAAGACAGAATTATAATTCACCCCTCCACTTT. It is translated as CANLRQNYNSPLHF.